A selection of T cell receptor beta chains follows, all from one sample in a study of spatial heterogeneity in lung cancer. TCRdb passed the 5' RACE reads through MiXCR, listing each CDR3 protein once. The table shows some 9,900 distinct CDR3 sequences, with more than 10% occurring only once. The source was lung tumor tissue, collected at surgery. All receptors derive from a male donor with early-stage non-small cell lung cancer. CDR3s include the opening cysteine and the closing phenylalanine or tryptophan. D genes are given only for firm matches. Clone size is stated in some rows and not others, as once, few, many or a class when expanded.

DNA	CDR3	D	size	J	V
TGCAGTGCTAGAGATCCCACCCAGCCATTCTCCTACGAGCAGTACTTC	CSARDPTQPFSYEQYF	.	many	TRBJ2-7	TRBV20-1
TGTGCCAGCAGCAATCGTATAATTAGTACGCAGTATTTT	CASSNRIISTQYF	.	many	TRBJ2-3	TRBV11-3
TGTGCCAGCAACTGGGGAGATACGCAGTATTTT	CASNWGDTQYF	.	many	TRBJ2-3	TRBV6-5
TGTGCCAGCAGCTTAGGACCCACACTAGCGGGAGTCTCCGATACGCAGTATTTT	CASSLGPTLAGVSDTQYF	TRBD2	many	TRBJ2-3	TRBV7-2
TGTGCCAGCAGCCAGAATACCGGGACGGAAGCTTTCTTT	CASSQNTGTEAFF	.	many	TRBJ1-1	TRBV14
TGCAGCGTTGAACTCCTACAGGGTATTGGAAACACCATATATTTT	CSVELLQGIGNTIYF	.	.	TRBJ1-3	TRBV29-1
TGTGCCAGCAGCTTTACAGGTAGCACCGGGGAGCTGTTTTTT	CASSFTGSTGELFF	.	many	TRBJ2-2	TRBV7-2
TGTGCCAGCAGCCCACCCGGACTAGCAGTAACAGAGACCCAGTACTTC	CASSPPGLAVTETQYF	TRBD2	many	TRBJ2-5	TRBV11-3
TGCAGTGCTAGGTTGTGGGCGGGAGGTGATACGCAGTATTTT	CSARLWAGGDTQYF	TRBD2	medium-sized	TRBJ2-3	TRBV20-1
TGTGCCAGCAGGAACGATTTGGTGGGTGGCTACACCTTC	CASRNDLVGGYTF	.	many	TRBJ1-2	TRBV6-4
TGTGCCAGCAACGAAAATTGGCGGGATTCCGGGGAGCTGTTTTTT	CASNENWRDSGELFF	.	many	TRBJ2-2	TRBV9
TGTGCCTGGAACAGGGGGAACATTCAGTACTTC	CAWNRGNIQYF	TRBD1	.	TRBJ2-4	TRBV30
TGTGCCAGCAGTTTTTTAGGAGGCGAGTTGGAGACCCAGTACTTC	CASSFLGGELETQYF	.	many	TRBJ2-5	TRBV27
TGTGCCAGCAGCTGGGACGCGCTCTCCTACAATGAGCAGTTCTTC	CASSWDALSYNEQFF	.	.	TRBJ2-1	TRBV5-6
TGCAGTGCTATGACAGGACTACTATACGAGCAGTACTTC	CSAMTGLLYEQYF	.	.	TRBJ2-7	TRBV20-1
TGCAGTGCTAGAGAGACAGGGGAAGGGTATGGCTACACCTTC	CSARETGEGYGYTF	TRBD1	medium-sized	TRBJ1-2	TRBV20-1
TGTGCCAGCAGCCCAGGGTTGTCCCAGGGGATTACAGATACGCAGTATTTT	CASSPGLSQGITDTQYF	.	many	TRBJ2-3	TRBV7-2
TGTGCCAGCAGTTTAGAAATTGGCTATGGCTACACCTTC	CASSLEIGYGYTF	.	many	TRBJ1-2	TRBV12-3/TRBV12-4
TGCAGCGTTACAAGAGGTGGAGGGGGAAACACCATATATTTT	CSVTRGGGGNTIYF	.	many	TRBJ1-3	TRBV29-1
TGTGCCAGCAGCCCACGGACTCAATCCTCCTACAATGAGCAGTTCTTC	CASSPRTQSSYNEQFF	.	many	TRBJ2-1	TRBV14
TGCAGTGCTTTTCGGGCCGGCGGGACCGGCGGTCGGGAGCTGTTTTTT	CSAFRAGGTGGRELFF	.	many	TRBJ2-2	TRBV20-1
TGTGCCAGCAGTTTATCGTCCGGAAACTATGGCTACACCTTC	CASSLSSGNYGYTF	.	many	TRBJ1-2	TRBV27
TGTGCCAGCAGCCGACGAAACACAGATACGCAGTATTTT	CASSRRNTDTQYF	.	many	TRBJ2-3	TRBV3-1
TGCGCCAGCAGCATAAGTCGGGTGGGAGACGGGGAGCTGTTTTTT	CASSISRVGDGELFF	.	many	TRBJ2-2	TRBV5-1
TGTGCCAGCAGTTTTGCAGCGGGCGGGAGGAATGAGCAGTTCTTC	CASSFAAGGRNEQFF	TRBD2	many	TRBJ2-1	TRBV12-3/TRBV12-4
TGTGCCAGCAGTTACGGAGGAAGGGACACTGAAGCTTTCTTT	CASSYGGRDTEAFF	.	.	TRBJ1-1	TRBV6-2/TRBV6-3
TGTGCCACGAGCCGAGGGTTGGGGAACATTCAGTACTTC	CATSRGLGNIQYF	.	many	TRBJ2-4	TRBV24-1